This entry lists 11 T cell receptor beta chains sequenced from one sample in a study of T cell responses to AZD1222 COVID-19 vaccine. Using immunoSEQ multiplex PCR, the repertoire was profiled, and TCRdb retains in-frame clones only, with some absent. The table includes about 84,000 clones, 87% detected once. Sequencing was performed on peripheral blood, taken on day 0 of AZD1222 vaccination. These receptors were taken from an adult in good health.

The genes are TRBV6-5 and TRBJ2-7, with TRBD2 identical over 11 bases. With 2 bases clipped from V and 3 bases from J, the junction kept 6 bases outside the gene matches. This CDR3 is 16 amino acids long. Germline V gene sequence: CDR1 MNHEY, CDR2 SVGAGI. Here the CDR3 DNA reads TGTGCCAGCAGTTACGCCTTACTAGCGGGAGACTACGAGCAGTACTTC. This gives the protein CASSYALLAGDYEQYF.

The chain uses TRBV13 and TRBJ2-1; no definite D call. V gave up 4 bases and J gave up 8 bases, with 3 bases separating them. The germline V gene encodes CDR1 PRHDT and CDR2 FYEKMQ (reference sequence). The CDR3 is 10 amino acids. The CDR3 sequence: CASSSDEQFF. CDR3 coding DNA: TGTGCCAGCAGCTCTGATGAGCAGTTCTTC.

A remark on this clone: The junction shows a germline mismatch at one end, possibly a read error. V is TRBV19 and J is TRBJ1-6; no clear D. The germline gives CDR1 LNHDA, CDR2 SQIVND (reference sequence). The CDR3 runs 16 residues. Written as DNA, the CDR3 is TGTGCCAGTAGTTCCCATGGGAGCGTCGTAAATTCACCCCTTCACTTT. Its protein is CASSSHGSVVNSPLHF.

This chain uses TRBV18 with TRBJ2-1; 7 nucleotides align to TRBD1. Germline values: CDR1 KGHSH, CDR2 LQKENI. This CDR3 is built from 14 residues. V shed 11 bases, J shed 9 bases, and the junction held 16 bases outside the gene matches. Written as DNA, the CDR3 is TGTGCCTGGAATCGACAGGGAAAGAATAGTGAGCAGTTCTTC. Encoded protein: CAWNRQGKNSEQFF.

This clone has more than one count but fewer than ten. The J gene is TRBJ1-5, the V gene TRBV19, with TRBD1 matching 7 bases. V was clipped by 5 bases and J by 7 bases; unmatched bases: 8. This CDR3 has 14 amino acids. Germline V gene sequence: CDR1 LNHDA, CDR2 SQIVND (reference sequence). Here the CDR3 reads CASSPTGEGQPQHF. The CDR3 DNA sequence: TGTGCCAGTAGTCCTACAGGGGAGGGCCAGCCCCAGCATTTT.

This clone was picked up a small number of times. The J gene is TRBJ2-7, the V gene TRBV2, with D unclear. Germline V gives CDR1 SNHLY, CDR2 FYNNEI. This CDR3 spans 14 amino acids. V gave up 4 bases and J gave up 6 bases, with 16 bases separating them. The CDR3 DNA reads as TGTGCCAGCAGTGTTCGGAGCCTTGCGAGCGAGCAGTACTTC. Encoded protein: CASSVRSLASEQYF.

This clone was seen just once. This chain joins TRBV19 and TRBJ2-3, with no clear D. Germline V gene lookup returns CDR1 LNHDA and CDR2 SQIVND (reference sequence). The CDR3 loop spans 15 amino acids. V was shortened by 1 base and J by 0 bases, with 8 bases between the two germline ends. Written as DNA, the CDR3 is TGTGCCAGTAGTATAGCGGATCTTAGCACAGATACGCAGTATTTT. It yields the protein CASSIADLSTDTQYF.

This chain links TRBV6-5 with TRBJ2-1, with a tentative D call TRBD1 (6 bases). The CDR3 has 16 amino acids. V was cut by 1 base and J by 5 bases, with 15 bases left in between. The germline V gene has CDR1 MNHEY and CDR2 SVGAGI. CDR3 in amino acids: CASSYYRAMLHNEQFF. The CDR3 DNA reads as TGTGCCAGCAGTTACTACAGGGCTATGCTCCACAATGAGCAGTTCTTC.

CDR3 sequence reads: CASRSGQSIYGYTF. CDR3 DNA: TGTGCCAGCCGTTCCGGGCAGTCAATCTATGGCTACACCTTC. This chain links TRBV2 with TRBJ1-2; D not resolved. V gave up 8 bases and J gave up 4 bases, with 17 bases separating them. Germline V gene sequence: CDR1 SNHLY, CDR2 FYNNEI. This CDR3 is built from 14 residues.

CDR3 sequence: CASSLRGQGGPETQYF. DNA of the CDR3: TGTGCCAGCAGCTTACGGGGACAGGGCGGTCCAGAGACCCAGTACTTC. The chain carries TRBV7-8 and TRBJ2-5; TRBD1 agrees at 9 bases. The V gene's germline CDR1 is SGHVS and CDR2 FQNEAQ. Germline trimming cut 2 bases from V and 4 bases from J; bases unmatched to any gene: 8. There are 16 residues in the CDR3. The full variable domain, with the rest looked up from reference TRBV7-8 and TRBJ2-5, is GAGVSQSPRYKVAKRGQDVALRCDPISGHVSLFWYQQALGQGPEFLTYFQNEAQLDKSGLPSDRFFAERPEGSVSTLKIQRTQQEDSAVYLCASSLRGQGGPETQYFGPGTRLLVL.

The gene calls are TRBV7-9 and TRBJ1-3, with D tentatively TRBD1 (6 bases). V was clipped by 4 bases and J by 0 bases, with 16 bases between them. The CDR3 runs 17 residues. Germline V gene data show CDR1 as SEHNR and CDR2 as FQNEAQ (reference sequence). The CDR3 loop reads CASSSHLTGRSGNTIYF. The CDR3 nucleotides are TGTGCCAGCAGCTCTCATCTGACAGGCCGCTCTGGAAACACCATATATTTT. Variable domain in full (rest from reference TRBV7-9 and TRBJ1-3): DTGVSQNPRHKITKRGQNVTFRCDPISEHNRLYWYRQTLGQGPEFLTYFQNEAQLEKSRLLSDRFSAERPKGSFSTLEIQRTEQGDSAMYLCASSSHLTGRSGNTIYFGEGSWLTVV.